What follows are 14 T cell receptor beta chains derived from one specimen sequenced in a study of cytomegalovirus exposure and HLA in healthy donors. The PCR employed 60 Vbeta primers together with 13 Jbeta primers. The data were produced by immunoSEQ multiplex PCR, yet TCRdb's version contains in-frame clones alone and is incomplete. The sample yields roughly 190,000 clones, just under 75% seen once. Sequencing was carried out using PBMCs. The receptors were gathered from a woman aged 30 to 39 in good health and CMV-seropositive.

The gene calls are TRBV18 and TRBJ1-4; D unresolved. CDR1 and CDR2 from the germline V gene are KGHSH and LQKENI. V gave up 3 bases and J gave up 4 bases, with 9 bases separating them. The CDR3 covers 14 residues. For the CDR3, the DNA is TGTGCCAGCTCACCGGCAGACTTTAATGAAAAACTGTTTTTT. Protein: CASSPADFNEKLFF.

This sequence joins TRBV29-1 and TRBJ1-5; D may be TRBD1 (5 bases). Germline values: CDR1 SQVTM, CDR2 ANQGSEA. The CDR3 is 14 amino acids. V was trimmed by 4 bases and J by 4 bases, leaving 14 bases between them. CDR3 DNA: TGCAGCGTTGGGGCCGGGACTAAGAATCAGCCCCAGCATTTT. Its protein is CSVGAGTKNQPQHF.

A note on this clone: The identical CDR3 is also encoded by other nucleotide sequences in the sample. The V call is TRBV28, the J call TRBJ1-5, with 10 bases that match TRBD1. This CDR3 has 15 amino acids. Per germline, CDR1 MDHEN and CDR2 SYDVKM. Trimming cost V 6 bases and J 1 base; bases outside gene matches: 3. The DNA for the CDR3 is TGTGCCAGCAGACGACAGGGGGCCAGCAATCAGCCCCAGCATTTT. Protein product: CASRRQGASNQPQHF.

This clone was observed a single time. This chain joins TRBV28 and TRBJ1-5; weak D call: TRBD1 (5 bases). Germline V CDR1 and CDR2: MDHEN, SYDVKM. The CDR3 runs 16 residues. Trimming took 3 bases from V and 4 from J, leaving 16 bases between them. CDR3 in amino acids: CASSFSGGLGNQPQHF. In DNA form, the CDR3 reads TGTGCCAGCAGTTTTAGTGGGGGGTTGGGTAATCAGCCCCAGCATTTT. The variable domain in full, with the rest retrieved from reference TRBV28 and TRBJ1-5, is DVKVTQSSRYLVKRTGEKVFLECVQDMDHENMFWYRQDPGLGLRLIYFSYDVKMKEKGDIPEGYSVSREKKERFSLILESASTNQTSMYLCASSFSGGLGNQPQHFGDGTRLSIL.

This clone is a singleton in its sample. The rearrangement links TRBV10-2 to TRBJ2-5; the match to TRBD2 covers 7 bases. The ends lost 1 base at V and 2 bases at J; junction bases unmatched: 13. Germline V gives CDR1 WSHSY, CDR2 SAAADI. This CDR3 has 18 residues. CDR3 protein: CASSELGGSGLIQETQYF. The CDR3, as DNA: TGCGCCAGCAGTGAGTTAGGTGGTAGCGGGCTAATTCAAGAGACCCAGTACTTC.

This clone appeared once. At one boundary the junction diverges from the germline segment, which might be a read error. The V and J genes are TRBV11-2 and TRBJ2-3, with TRBD2 identical over 7 bases. Per the germline V gene, CDR1 is SGHAT and CDR2 is FQNNGV. The CDR3 loop spans 15 amino acids. CDR3 nucleotides: TGTGCCAGCAGCTTCCGGGGACTATCCACAGATACGCAGTGTTTT. This gives the protein CASSFRGLSTDTQCF.

This sequence joins TRBV7-6 and TRBJ1-5, with TRBD1 matching over 10 bases. The trim removed 5 bases at V and 5 bases at J, leaving 6 bases unmatched. The CDR3 is 15 amino acids. Germline CDR1 is SGHVS and CDR2 is FNYEAQ. In DNA form, the CDR3 reads TGTGCCAGCAGCGCCTTGACAGGGGGCTATCAGCCCCAGCATTTT. This translates into CASSALTGGYQPQHF.

V gene TRBV5-1 combines with J gene TRBJ2-3, with D possibly TRBD1 on 6 matching bases. CDR1 and CDR2 (germline): SGHRS, YFSETQ. V shed 3 bases and J shed 5 bases, with 7 bases lying between them. The CDR3 is 12 residues long. The CDR3 spells CASSSRGDTQYF. CDR3 bases: TGCGCCAGCAGCTCCAGGGGAGATACGCAGTATTTT.

This clone showed up just a few times. V usage is TRBV11-2 and J usage is TRBJ1-1; D gene unclear. V was pared by 0 bases and J by 7 bases, with 9 bases between. The germline V gene encodes CDR1 SGHAT and CDR2 FQNNGV. CDR3 length: 13 residues. Written as DNA, the CDR3 is TGTGCCAGCAGCTTAGATTTCCGTAGTGAAGCTTTCTTT. This sequence encodes CASSLDFRSEAFF.

The chain joins TRBV6-1 to TRBJ2-7, with D possibly matching TRBD2 (6 bases). The V end was cut by 11 bases, the J end by 3 bases, with 14 bases between. The CDR3 has 12 amino acids. Germline V CDR1 and CDR2: MNHNS, SASEGT. As DNA, the CDR3 is TGTGCCGGCGGGGCAGGGTACTACGAGCAGTACTTC. Amino acids: CAGGAGYYEQYF.

The chain is built from TRBV5-6 and TRBJ1-4, with D possibly TRBD1 on 6 matching bases. The CDR3 is made up of 13 amino acids. V lost 0 bases, J lost 11 bases, and 11 bases lay in between. Germline assignment: CDR1 SGHDT and CDR2 YYEEEE. The CDR3 DNA follows: TGTGCCAGCAGCTTGGGGGGGCCGGGGAAACTGTTTTTT. Translation gives CASSLGGPGKLFF. Variable domain in full (rest from reference TRBV5-6 and TRBJ1-4): DAGVTQSPTHLIKTRGQQVTLRCSPKSGHDTVSWYQQALGQGPQFIFQYYEEEERQRGNFPDRFSGHQFPNYSSELNVNALLLGDSALYLCASSLGGPGKLFFGSGTQLSVL.

The chain links TRBV7-9 to TRBJ2-5; 7 bases agree with TRBD1. Germline V gene sequence: CDR1 SEHNR, CDR2 FQNEAQ (reference sequence). The CDR3 spans 15 residues. V lost 6 bases and J lost 5; bases outside the gene matches: 12. The CDR3: CASRPSKGARETQYF. The CDR3, as DNA: TGTGCCAGCAGGCCATCGAAGGGGGCACGGGAGACCCAGTACTTC.

This clone has a single count. The chain joins TRBV19 to TRBJ2-1, with 8 nucleotides matching TRBD2. Trimming took 4 bases from V and 11 from J; bases not matched to a gene: 10. The CDR3 sequence is 14 residues long. Germline lookup yields CDR1 LNHDA and CDR2 SQIVND (reference sequence). The CDR3 DNA reads TGTGCCAGTAGTACCTCGGGACTAGTTTTAAAGCAGTTCTTC. It translates to CASSTSGLVLKQFF.

There are a few counts of this clone. V is TRBV29-1 and J is TRBJ2-7, with D hard to call. Germline CDR1 and CDR2: SQVTM and ANQGSEA. Trimming cost V 4 bases and J 1 base, with 8 bases left between them. The CDR3 runs to 12 residues. The CDR3 here is CSVARSSYEQYF. CDR3 bases: TGCAGCGTTGCCCGCAGTTCCTACGAGCAGTACTTC.